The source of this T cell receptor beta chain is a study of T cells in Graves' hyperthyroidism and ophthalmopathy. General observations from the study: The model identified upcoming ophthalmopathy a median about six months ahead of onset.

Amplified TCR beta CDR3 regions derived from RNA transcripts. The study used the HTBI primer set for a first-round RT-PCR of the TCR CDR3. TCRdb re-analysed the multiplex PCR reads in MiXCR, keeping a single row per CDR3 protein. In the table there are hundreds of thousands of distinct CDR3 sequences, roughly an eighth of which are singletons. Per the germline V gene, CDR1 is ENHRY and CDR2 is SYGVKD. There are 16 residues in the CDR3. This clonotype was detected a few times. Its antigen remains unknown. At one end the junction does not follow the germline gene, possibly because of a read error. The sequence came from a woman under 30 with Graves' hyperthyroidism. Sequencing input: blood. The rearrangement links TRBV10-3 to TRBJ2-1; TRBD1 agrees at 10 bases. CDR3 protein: CAISGAGTGANNKQFF. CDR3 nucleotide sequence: TGTGCCATCAGTGGAGCCGGGACAGGGGCGAACAATAAGCAGTTCTTC.